Below, 28 T cell receptor beta chains from the same sample are listed, as sequenced in a study of response to subunit inactivated influenza vaccine (dated by TCRdb to 2016 to 2018). The method was RT-PCR. These reads were obtained on an Illumina HiSeq 2500. The public reads were reanalyzed by TCRdb: fastp trimming at Q25, MiXCR alignment, in-frame beta chains only. One record per CDR3 amino acid sequence lists the most common genes and DNA. Across this sample there are about 480,000 distinct CDR3 sequences, with about 25% seen only once. 1.5% to 2% of the sample belongs to the ten largest clones. The specimen comprised CD4+ T cells sorted from PBMCs, sampled around 5 days after vaccination. These receptors all come from a man aged 50 or older who received an inactivated influenza vaccine. Donor details come from another sample of the same person, matched by shared clones.

The J gene is TRBJ1-1, the V gene TRBV20-1; D not certain. V was trimmed by 0 bases and J by 5 bases, leaving 10 bases between them. This CDR3 is built from 13 residues. Germline V gene sequence: CDR1 DFQATT, CDR2 SNEGSKA (reference sequence). DNA of the CDR3: TGCAGTGCTAGAGAATCAGTTTCAACTGAAGCTTTCTTT. Its protein is CSARESVSTEAFF.

There are a few counts of this clonotype. The gene calls are TRBV20-1 and TRBJ2-2; D perhaps matches TRBD2 (6 bases). Germline CDR1 reads DFQATT; CDR2 reads SNEGSKA (reference sequence). V was cut by 1 base and J by 8 bases, with 11 bases left in between. This CDR3 has 13 residues. The CDR3 DNA sequence: TGCAGTGCTAGAGTCGGGACTCGGGGGGAGCTGTTTTTT. The encoded protein is CSARVGTRGELFF.

This clonotype was seen a few times. The chain joins TRBV5-1 to TRBJ2-3; no reliable D call. Germline V CDR1 and CDR2: SGHRS, YFSETQ. This CDR3 contains 12 residues. Trimming pared 2 bases from V and 4 bases from J, leaving 5 bases between. The CDR3 coding sequence is TGCGCCAGCAGCTTTGATCCAGATACGCAGTATTTT. Encoded protein: CASSFDPDTQYF.

This clonotype was detected a few times. The chain couples TRBV7-2 to TRBJ1-2; a weak D match, TRBD1 (6 bases). CDR1 and CDR2 (germline): SGHTA, FQGNSA. The V gene lost 3 bases and the J gene lost 8 bases, with 13 bases spanning the gap. The CDR3 consists of 13 residues. CDR3 bases: TGTGCCAGCAGCTTGGGTCCCGGGGGCGGCTACACCTTC. Translating gives CASSLGPGGGYTF.

This clonotype was found a few times. CDR3 bases: TGTGCCATCAGTGGTGGAGGACGGGATACGCAGTATTTT. Residues: CAISGGGRDTQYF. The rearrangement uses TRBV10-3 and TRBJ2-3; tentatively, D is TRBD2 (5 bases). Trimming shortened V by 4 bases and J by 6 bases, and 11 bases separated the two germline ends. The CDR3 contains 13 residues. Germline V gene lookup returns CDR1 ENHRY and CDR2 SYGVKD.

The sample holds a few counts of this clonotype. V and J are TRBV6-2 or TRBV6-3 and TRBJ1-6, with a tentative D call TRBD1 (6 bases). CDR1 and CDR2 (germline): MNHEY, SVGEGT. CDR3 length equals 16 residues. V was trimmed by 2 bases and J by 9 bases, leaving 17 bases between them. Here the CDR3 DNA reads TGTGCCAGCAGTTACGATCAGGGGAGAATCGGTTCACCCCTCCACTTT. Its protein is CASSYDQGRIGSPLHF.

On this clonotype itself: Mismatch with germline at one junction end may stem from a read error. The rearrangement uses TRBV20-1 and TRBJ1-2, with a weak D call TRBD1 (5 bases). The CDR3 sequence is 15 residues long. Germline CDR1 DFQATT, CDR2 SNEGSKA (reference sequence). CDR3 sequence reads: CCARGETAANYGYTF. The DNA of the CDR3 is TGCTGTGCTAGAGGGGAGACAGCAGCTAACTATGGCTACACCTTC.

This clonotype turned up a few times. V usage is TRBV6-1 and J usage is TRBJ2-7; perhaps TRBD2 as D (7 bases). Trimming took off 2 bases at V and 6 bases at J, with 14 bases between the two ends. This CDR3 is built from 14 residues. Germline V CDR1 and CDR2: MNHNS, SASEGT. CDR3 DNA sequence: TGTGCCAGCAGTGAATACGGGGGGACATCCGAGCAGTACTTC. It codes for CASSEYGGTSEQYF.

This chain joins TRBV6-2 or TRBV6-3 and TRBJ2-5; D gene uncertain. This CDR3 is 14 amino acids long. The V gene's germline CDR1 is MNHEY and CDR2 SVGEGT. V lost 5 bases and J lost 8, with 18 bases in between. The CDR3 spells CASSTDRRLHTQYF. The DNA for the CDR3 is TGTGCCAGCAGTACAGACCGCCGACTTCATACCCAGTACTTC.

The CDR3 coding sequence is TGTGCCTGGAGTCCAGGGGCTGGCTACACCTTC. Translation: CAWSPGAGYTF. This chain uses TRBV30 with TRBJ1-2; TRBD1 is a possible D gene (6 bases). Trimming shortened V by 2 bases and J by 7 bases, and 8 bases separated the two germline ends. Germline V lookup: CDR1 GTSNPN, CDR2 SVGIG (reference sequence). The CDR3 covers 11 residues.

The chain employs TRBV19 and TRBJ2-7, with 7 bases lining up with TRBD1. The CDR3 runs 12 residues. CDR1 is LNHDA and CDR2 is SQIVND in the germline V gene (reference sequence). With 4 bases clipped from V and 3 bases from J, the junction kept 0 bases outside the gene matches. CDR3 bases: TGTGCCAGTAGTACAGGGGGCTACGAGCAGTACTTC. Its translation: CASSTGGYEQYF.

CDR3 nucleotides: TGTGCCAGCAGCTCTGGTCTTCCTGGAAACACCATATATTTT. Protein product: CASSSGLPGNTIYF. The chain links TRBV7-3 to TRBJ1-3; D gene uncertain. V was cut by 4 bases and J by 2 bases, with 9 bases left in between. The CDR3 runs 14 residues. The germline gives CDR1 SGHTA, CDR2 FQGTGA.

V is TRBV7-2 and J is TRBJ1-5; D not certain. The length of the CDR3 is 13 residues. Germline V gene data show CDR1 as SGHTA and CDR2 as FQGNSA. V dropped 1 base and J dropped 6 bases, with 7 bases sitting between them. CDR3 coding DNA: TGTGCCAGCAGCTTAGACGGGGTTCAGCCCCAGCATTTT. Translating gives CASSLDGVQPQHF. The variable domain in full, completed from reference TRBV7-2 and TRBJ1-5, reads GAGVSQSPSNKVTEKGKDVELRCDPISGHTALYWYRQSLGQGLEFLIYFQGNSAPDKSGLPSDRFSAERTGGSVSTLTIQRTQQEDSAVYLCASSLDGVQPQHFGDGTRLSIL.

This chain connects TRBV5-4 to TRBJ2-5; 8 bases map to TRBD1. After removal of 3 bases from V and 5 bases from J, the junction contained 6 bases not matched to a gene. This CDR3 has 14 amino acids. Germline V gene data show CDR1 as SGHNT and CDR2 as YYREEE (reference sequence). The CDR3 nucleotides read TGTGCCAGCAGCTCGACAGGGGTCGTGGAGACCCAGTACTTC. Translating it yields CASSSTGVVETQYF.

A single count supports this clonotype. The V and J genes are TRBV2 and TRBJ2-7, with 13 bases aligning to TRBD2. Germline V CDR1 and CDR2: SNHLY, FYNNEI. The CDR3 sequence is 15 residues long. The J segment lost 6 bases and the V segment lost 4 bases, leaving 6 bases of the junction unmatched. The CDR3 sequence: CASSGLAGGSSEQYF. The CDR3 region has the DNA TGTGCCAGCAGTGGACTAGCGGGGGGCTCAAGCGAGCAGTACTTC.

This clonotype was seen repeatedly, ten times or more. The chain couples TRBV20-1 to TRBJ2-1; 13 nucleotides agree with TRBD2. V dropped 0 bases and J dropped 3; count of bases not matched to a gene: 2. The CDR3 is 16 residues long. CDR1 and CDR2 from the germline V gene are DFQATT and SNEGSKA (reference sequence). CDR3 DNA: TGCAGTGCTAGAGACACTAGCGGGAGGGTCTACAATGAGCAGTTCTTC. Translating gives CSARDTSGRVYNEQFF.

J is TRBJ1-3 and V is TRBV15; D gene unclear. This CDR3 is built from 15 residues. V dropped 0 bases and J dropped 2 bases, with 8 bases sitting between them. Germline V gene data show CDR1 as LNHNV and CDR2 as YYDKDF (reference sequence). In nucleotides, the CDR3 is TGTGCCACCAGCAGAGATAAGGGTGCTGGAAACACCATATATTTT. It translates to CATSRDKGAGNTIYF.

The chain uses TRBV5-5 and TRBJ2-1; perhaps TRBD2 as D (5 bases). Germline V gene sequence: CDR1 SGHKS, CDR2 YYEKEE (reference sequence). The CDR3 length is 15 residues. V was shortened by 4 bases and J by 1 base, with 12 bases between the two germline ends. The CDR3 coding sequence is TGTGCCAGCAGCCCGAGGGAGAGGTCCTACAATGAGCAGTTCTTC. Its protein product is CASSPRERSYNEQFF.

V usage is TRBV5-1 and J usage is TRBJ2-3; 11 nucleotides align to TRBD2. Losses at the gene ends were 0 bases for V and 4 bases for J; bases not matched to a gene: 4. Looked up from germline, CDR1 is SGHRS and CDR2 is YFSETQ. This CDR3 is 16 amino acids long. The CDR3 sequence is CASSLVSGGAADTQYF. CDR3 coding DNA: TGCGCCAGCAGCTTGGTTAGCGGGGGGGCCGCAGATACGCAGTATTTT.

This chain links TRBV6-5 with TRBJ2-7; unclear D gene. Germline V gene lookup returns CDR1 MNHEY and CDR2 SVGAGI. The CDR3 sequence is 15 residues long. The V end lost 0 bases, the J end lost 3 bases, and 12 bases lay between the germline ends. CDR3 DNA: TGTGCCAGCAGTTACTCGCCCAGGAGATACTACGAGCAGTACTTC. Protein: CASSYSPRRYYEQYF.

The chain has TRBV12-3 or TRBV12-4 and TRBJ2-7; D unclear. This CDR3 comprises 11 residues. Trimming cost V 5 bases and J 1 base, with 3 bases left between them. This chain's CDR3 is CASSKSYEQYF. In nucleotides, the CDR3 is TGTGCCAGCAGTAAATCCTACGAGCAGTACTTC.

This clonotype was seen only a few times. This chain joins TRBV5-1 and TRBJ2-5; 9 bases agree with TRBD1. J gave up 5 bases and V 5 bases, and 7 bases lay outside the gene matches. This CDR3 is built from 14 residues. CDR1 and CDR2 from the germline V gene are SGHRS and YFSETQ. The CDR3 bases are TGCGCCAGCAGGGAAGGGACAGGGATGGAGACCCAGTACTTC. Its translation is CASREGTGMETQYF.

This clonotype was observed a handful of times. V gene TRBV5-1 combines with J gene TRBJ2-7; TRBD1 aligns across 12 bases. J gave up 2 bases and V 4 bases, and 4 bases lay outside the gene matches. CDR1 and CDR2 (germline): SGHRS, YFSETQ. CDR3 length: 15 residues. CDR3 sequence: CASSDRDRGPYEQYF. CDR3 bases: TGCGCCAGCAGCGACCGGGACAGGGGGCCCTACGAGCAGTACTTC. Full variable domain (outside the CDR3, taken from reference TRBV5-1 and TRBJ2-7): KAGVTQTPRYLIKTRGQQVTLSCSPISGHRSVSWYQQTPGQGLQFLFEYFSETQRNKGNFPGRFSGRQFSNSRSEMNVSTLELGDSALYLCASSDRDRGPYEQYFGPGTRLTVT.

The J gene is TRBJ2-7, the V gene TRBV5-1, with D perhaps matching TRBD1 (6 bases). Germline V CDR1 and CDR2: SGHRS, YFSETQ. The V gene lost 7 bases and the J gene lost 3 bases, with 17 bases spanning the gap. The CDR3 contains 14 residues. CDR3 amino acids: CASAREIQGYEQYF. CDR3 in DNA: TGCGCCAGCGCCAGAGAGATACAGGGCTACGAGCAGTACTTC.

This clonotype was seen a few times. V gene TRBV20-1 combines with J gene TRBJ1-1, with a weak D call TRBD1 (6 bases). Trimming took off 2 bases at V and 1 base at J, with 11 bases between the two ends. This CDR3 has 14 residues. CDR1 and CDR2 (germline): DFQATT, SNEGSKA (reference sequence). CDR3 coding DNA: TGCAGTGCTAGATCAAGGACAGAGAACACTGAAGCTTTCTTT. Translated: CSARSRTENTEAFF.

This clonotype was counted only a few times. The chain joins TRBV4-3 to TRBJ2-6; 8 bases agree with TRBD1. Germline V gene data show CDR1 as LGHNA and CDR2 as YSLEER. Trimming at V came to 6 bases and at J to 2 bases, leaving 6 bases not matched to a gene. The CDR3 is 16 residues long. In nucleotides, the CDR3 is TGCGCCAGCAGTATTGACAGGGGAGCTGGGGCCAACGTCCTGACTTTC. It is translated as CASSIDRGAGANVLTF.

The chain recombines TRBV7-2 with TRBJ2-5; TRBD1 agrees at 10 bases. Germline CDR1 is SGHTA and CDR2 is FQGNSA. The CDR3 extends over 16 amino acids. With 0 bases clipped from V and 5 bases from J, the junction kept 6 bases outside the gene matches. As DNA, the CDR3 is TGTGCCAGCAGCTTAGCCCGGACAGGGGGGCGGGAGACCCAGTACTTC. This codes for CASSLARTGGRETQYF.

This chain uses TRBV18 with TRBJ2-7; no firm D call. The CDR3 is 13 amino acids. The germline V gene has CDR1 KGHSH and CDR2 LQKENI. V shed 5 bases and J shed 1 base, with 9 bases lying between them. The CDR3 here is CASSNLVSYEQYF. The CDR3 coding sequence is TGTGCCAGCTCAAACCTCGTATCCTACGAGCAGTACTTC.